The rows below give T cell receptor beta chains drawn from one sample of a study of cytotoxic CD8 clonotypes in ibrutinib-treated CLL. TCRdb's table, derived via immunoSEQ multiplex PCR, lists solely in-frame clones and lacks some. The sample lists approximately 40,000 clones, around 70% occurring once. The sequences come from PBMCs, collected at disease progression, from a patient treated with ibrutinib. Receptor source: a human donor with chronic lymphocytic leukemia. Both conserved end residues are part of each CDR3. Each record gives: J gene, V gene, D gene, clone size, CDR3 DNA, CDR3 protein. The D gene is left open where the match is weak. Not every row has a clone size; where given, it reads once, few, many or a size class.

j_gene: TRBJ1-2; v_gene: TRBV5-1; d_gene: -; abundance: few; CDR3nt: TGCGCCAGCAGCTTTCCTCAGGGTTATGGCTACACCTTC; CDR3aa: CASSFPQGYGYTF
j_gene: TRBJ1-5; v_gene: TRBV2; d_gene: TRBD1; abundance: -; CDR3nt: TGTGCCAGCAGGGCGAACAGGGGGCGATCTAATCAGCCCCAGCATTTT; CDR3aa: CASRANRGRSNQPQHF
j_gene: TRBJ2-5; v_gene: TRBV5-1; d_gene: -; abundance: few; CDR3nt: TGCGCCAGCAGCTTGGAGGAGGGCTCGCAAGAGACCCAGTACTTC; CDR3aa: CASSLEEGSQETQYF
j_gene: TRBJ2-1; v_gene: TRBV28; d_gene: -; abundance: -; CDR3nt: TGTGCCAGCAGTTTATCGTCAATCAGGGGAACGGGGTACAATGAGCAGTTCTTC; CDR3aa: CASSLSSIRGTGYNEQFF
j_gene: TRBJ1-5; v_gene: TRBV28; d_gene: -; abundance: -; CDR3nt: TGTGCCAGCAGTCCCCGGAGGTGGGGGCCCCAGCATTTT; CDR3aa: CASSPRRWGPQHF
j_gene: TRBJ2-3; v_gene: TRBV7-3; d_gene: TRBD1; abundance: -; CDR3nt: TGTGCCAGCAGCTACGGACAGGGGAGGGGAGATACGCAGTATTTT; CDR3aa: CASSYGQGRGDTQYF
j_gene: TRBJ2-7; v_gene: TRBV6-1; d_gene: -; abundance: -; CDR3nt: TGTGCCAGCAGTGATGCCGGGACGTCCTACTACGAGCAGTACTTC; CDR3aa: CASSDAGTSYYEQYF
j_gene: TRBJ2-2; v_gene: TRBV2; d_gene: -; abundance: -; CDR3nt: TGTGCCAGCAAAATGCTCTCGGCAACCGACACCGGGGAGCTGTTTTTT; CDR3aa: CASKMLSATDTGELFF
j_gene: TRBJ2-7; v_gene: TRBV19; d_gene: TRBD1; abundance: -; CDR3nt: TGTGCCAGTAGTTCCCCAGGGGGTAGCTACGAGCAGTACTTC; CDR3aa: CASSSPGGSYEQYF
j_gene: TRBJ2-4; v_gene: TRBV20-1; d_gene: -; abundance: -; CDR3nt: TGCAGTGCTAGAGGGGATAACATTCAGTACTTC; CDR3aa: CSARGDNIQYF
j_gene: TRBJ1-2; v_gene: TRBV9; d_gene: -; abundance: -; CDR3nt: TGTGCCAGCAGCGTTGGGCAGGGGAACTATGGCTACACCTTC; CDR3aa: CASSVGQGNYGYTF
j_gene: TRBJ1-3; v_gene: TRBV5-1; d_gene: TRBD1; abundance: few; CDR3nt: TGCGCCAGCAGCTTGGCTGGGACAGGGGCTGGAAACACCATATATTTT; CDR3aa: CASSLAGTGAGNTIYF
j_gene: TRBJ1-2; v_gene: TRBV7-6; d_gene: -; abundance: -; CDR3nt: TGTGCCAGCAGCTTAGAAGGAGAGGTGGGCATCTATGGCTACACCTTC; CDR3aa: CASSLEGEVGIYGYTF
j_gene: TRBJ1-1; v_gene: TRBV19; d_gene: -; abundance: few; CDR3nt: TGTGCCAGTAGTATTCAGGGAAGGAACACTGAAGCTTTCTTT; CDR3aa: CASSIQGRNTEAFF
j_gene: TRBJ1-2; v_gene: TRBV5-1; d_gene: -; abundance: -; CDR3nt: TGCGCCAGCAGCTTGGCGGGGGACTATGGCTACACCTTC; CDR3aa: CASSLAGDYGYTF
j_gene: TRBJ1-1; v_gene: TRBV19; d_gene: -; abundance: once; CDR3nt: TGTGCCAGTAGTATTATAATCTGGGGTCCGAACACTGAAGCTTTCTTT; CDR3aa: CASSIIIWGPNTEAFF
j_gene: TRBJ2-2; v_gene: TRBV11-2; d_gene: TRBD2; abundance: -; CDR3nt: TGTGCCAGCAGCAACCTGAACCGCGGGGGACCGAACACCGGGGAGCTGTTTTTT; CDR3aa: CASSNLNRGGPNTGELFF
j_gene: TRBJ2-7; v_gene: TRBV19; d_gene: TRBD2; abundance: -; CDR3nt: TGTGCCAGTAGTATGACTAGCGGGAGCTACGAGCAGTACTTC; CDR3aa: CASSMTSGSYEQYF
j_gene: TRBJ1-3; v_gene: TRBV6-5; d_gene: -; abundance: -; CDR3nt: TGTGCCAGCAGTTACTCGGACAGTCTCTCTGGAAACACCATATATTTT; CDR3aa: CASSYSDSLSGNTIYF
j_gene: TRBJ2-2; v_gene: TRBV7-3; d_gene: -; abundance: -; CDR3nt: TGTGCCAGCAGCTTAAATAGGGATTGGTCCACCGGGGAGCTGTTTTTT; CDR3aa: CASSLNRDWSTGELFF
j_gene: TRBJ1-2; v_gene: TRBV5-1; d_gene: TRBD1; abundance: -; CDR3nt: TGCGCCAGCAGCTTGGGACCGGGACAGGGTAACTATGGCTACACCTTC; CDR3aa: CASSLGPGQGNYGYTF
j_gene: TRBJ2-2; v_gene: TRBV18; d_gene: -; abundance: -; CDR3nt: TGTGCCAGCTCACCAGATCTGGGGACCGGGGAGCTGTTTTTT; CDR3aa: CASSPDLGTGELFF
j_gene: TRBJ2-3; v_gene: TRBV6-5; d_gene: TRBD1; abundance: -; CDR3nt: TGTGCCAGCAGTCCGGGACAGGTGGGCTATACGCAGTATTTT; CDR3aa: CASSPGQVGYTQYF
j_gene: TRBJ2-3; v_gene: TRBV10-2; d_gene: -; abundance: -; CDR3nt: TGCGCCACCATGCGGAACGGGTACACAGATACGCAGTATTTT; CDR3aa: CATMRNGYTDTQYF
j_gene: TRBJ2-1; v_gene: TRBV4-2; d_gene: -; abundance: -; CDR3nt: TGTGCCAGCAGCTCCCGGGCCCACAATGAGCAGTTCTTC; CDR3aa: CASSSRAHNEQFF
j_gene: TRBJ2-1; v_gene: TRBV9; d_gene: TRBD2; abundance: -; CDR3nt: TGTGCCAGCAGCGTAGCAGGCAGGCCGGGAGGAGAGCAGTTCTTC; CDR3aa: CASSVAGRPGGEQFF
j_gene: TRBJ2-3; v_gene: TRBV7-9; d_gene: TRBD1; abundance: -; CDR3nt: TGTGCCAGCAGCCGACCTGGACAGGGAAAGGACACGCAGTATTTT; CDR3aa: CASSRPGQGKDTQYF
j_gene: TRBJ1-6; v_gene: TRBV5-1; d_gene: TRBD1; abundance: -; CDR3nt: TGCGCCAGCAGCCCCGGACAGGGGGATTCACCCCTCCACTTT; CDR3aa: CASSPGQGDSPLHF
j_gene: TRBJ1-1; v_gene: TRBV19; d_gene: -; abundance: once; CDR3nt: TGTGCCAGTAGACCGGGGGGCAAGACTGAAGCTTTCTTT; CDR3aa: CASRPGGKTEAFF
j_gene: TRBJ2-3; v_gene: TRBV30; d_gene: TRBD2; abundance: -; CDR3nt: TGTGCCTGGCAACTTACTAGCGGGGTGGGAGATACGCAGTATTTT; CDR3aa: CAWQLTSGVGDTQYF
j_gene: TRBJ1-2; v_gene: TRBV27; d_gene: -; abundance: -; CDR3nt: TGTGCCAGCTTCGGTACCACCCCAGGACCCGAGCGTGGCTACACCTTC; CDR3aa: CASFGTTPGPERGYTF
j_gene: TRBJ2-2; v_gene: TRBV19; d_gene: -; abundance: -; CDR3nt: TGTGCCAGTAGCGTCAGGGTCGACACCGGGGAGCTGTTTTTT; CDR3aa: CASSVRVDTGELFF
j_gene: TRBJ1-5; v_gene: TRBV7-9; d_gene: TRBD1; abundance: -; CDR3nt: TGTGCCAGCAGCCCAGACAGGGTGAGTCAGCCCCAGCATTTT; CDR3aa: CASSPDRVSQPQHF
j_gene: TRBJ2-6; v_gene: TRBV21-1; d_gene: -; abundance: -; CDR3nt: TGTGCCAGCAGCAAGTCTGAGAGCTCTGGGGCCAACGTCCTGACTTTC; CDR3aa: CASSKSESSGANVLTF
j_gene: TRBJ2-7; v_gene: TRBV27; d_gene: TRBD2; abundance: -; CDR3nt: TGTGCCAGCAGCCCGGGACTAGTACTCCACGAGCAGTACTTC; CDR3aa: CASSPGLVLHEQYF
j_gene: TRBJ2-5; v_gene: TRBV27; d_gene: TRBD2; abundance: few; CDR3nt: TGTGCCAGCAGCCCTCCGGGACTAGCAGCAAGAGGTGAGACCCAGTACTTC; CDR3aa: CASSPPGLAARGETQYF
j_gene: TRBJ1-1; v_gene: TRBV10-3; d_gene: -; abundance: -; CDR3nt: TGTGCCCATTCAAGTACACGAGGGGAAATAAACACTGAAGCTTTCTTT; CDR3aa: CAHSSTRGEINTEAFF
j_gene: TRBJ1-2; v_gene: TRBV18; d_gene: -; abundance: -; CDR3nt: TGTGCCAGCTCACCTGAGAGGGGCTATGGCTACACCTTC; CDR3aa: CASSPERGYGYTF
j_gene: TRBJ1-3; v_gene: TRBV13; d_gene: -; abundance: once; CDR3nt: TGTGCCAGCACCTTCGGTGGGGGGAGATCAGACACCATATATTTT; CDR3aa: CASTFGGGRSDTIYF
j_gene: TRBJ2-1; v_gene: TRBV4-2; d_gene: -; abundance: -; CDR3nt: TGTGCCAGCAGCCAAGACTACAATGAGCAGTTCTTC; CDR3aa: CASSQDYNEQFF
j_gene: TRBJ1-2; v_gene: TRBV6-5; d_gene: -; abundance: once; CDR3nt: TGTGCCAGCAGTTACTCGGTGGGCGTCTATGGCTACACCTTC; CDR3aa: CASSYSVGVYGYTF
j_gene: TRBJ2-1; v_gene: TRBV18; d_gene: -; abundance: -; CDR3nt: TGTGCCAGCTCGCCGATTGAGGGTGAGCAGTTCTTC; CDR3aa: CASSPIEGEQFF
j_gene: TRBJ2-5; v_gene: TRBV5-1; d_gene: -; abundance: -; CDR3nt: TGCGCCAGCAGCGAACAAGAGACCCAGTACTTC; CDR3aa: CASSEQETQYF
j_gene: TRBJ2-6; v_gene: TRBV7-6; d_gene: -; abundance: once; CDR3nt: TGTGCCAGCAGCTTGGATTACAGCTCTGGGGCCAACGTCCTGACTTTC; CDR3aa: CASSLDYSSGANVLTF
j_gene: TRBJ1-1; v_gene: TRBV5-1; d_gene: TRBD1; abundance: few; CDR3nt: TGCGCCAGCAGCTGGACAACCGGGACAGGGGTTGAAGCTTTCTTT; CDR3aa: CASSWTTGTGVEAFF
j_gene: TRBJ1-1; v_gene: TRBV7-9; d_gene: -; abundance: few; CDR3nt: TGTGCCAGCAGCTTAGCCGTGGCTGAAGCTTTCTTT; CDR3aa: CASSLAVAEAFF
j_gene: TRBJ2-3; v_gene: TRBV19; d_gene: -; abundance: -; CDR3nt: TGTGCCAGTAGTATCTCATACGGTGGATTCCCAGATACGCAGTATTTT; CDR3aa: CASSISYGGFPDTQYF
j_gene: TRBJ2-5; v_gene: TRBV29-1; d_gene: -; abundance: once; CDR3nt: TGCAGCGCCCTAGGGGGGGCAGTGGGGACCCAGTACTTC; CDR3aa: CSALGGAVGTQYF
j_gene: TRBJ2-3; v_gene: TRBV9; d_gene: -; abundance: few; CDR3nt: TGTGCCAGCAGCGTTGGGGCAGATACGCAGTATTTT; CDR3aa: CASSVGADTQYF
j_gene: TRBJ2-5; v_gene: TRBV5-1; d_gene: TRBD1; abundance: -; CDR3nt: TGCGCCAGCAGCTTGGGCCTCGACAGGGGATGGATCGAGACCCAGTACTTC; CDR3aa: CASSLGLDRGWIETQYF
j_gene: TRBJ1-1; v_gene: TRBV7-9; d_gene: -; abundance: -; CDR3nt: TGTGCCAGCAGCTTAGTGTTGGCGAACACTGAAGCTTTCTTT; CDR3aa: CASSLVLANTEAFF
j_gene: TRBJ2-7; v_gene: TRBV5-1; d_gene: -; abundance: -; CDR3nt: TGCGCCAGCAGCTCCTTACAGGGCACCTACGAGCAGTACTTC; CDR3aa: CASSSLQGTYEQYF
j_gene: TRBJ2-5; v_gene: TRBV6-5; d_gene: TRBD2; abundance: -; CDR3nt: TGTGCCAGCAGTTCCCCGACTAGCGGGATAAAGACCCAGTACTTC; CDR3aa: CASSSPTSGIKTQYF
j_gene: TRBJ1-1; v_gene: TRBV30; d_gene: -; abundance: -; CDR3nt: TGTGCCTGGAGCCGGGCCGAAGCTTTCTTT; CDR3aa: CAWSRAEAFF
j_gene: TRBJ2-3; v_gene: TRBV29-1; d_gene: TRBD1; abundance: -; CDR3nt: TGCAGCGTTGCTTTGCAGGGGGCCGATACGCAGTATTTT; CDR3aa: CSVALQGADTQYF
j_gene: TRBJ2-7; v_gene: TRBV28; d_gene: TRBD2; abundance: -; CDR3nt: TGTGCCAGCAGTTTATGGTCTAGCGGCTCCTACGAGCAGTACTTC; CDR3aa: CASSLWSSGSYEQYF
j_gene: TRBJ2-1; v_gene: TRBV11-2; d_gene: -; abundance: once; CDR3nt: TGTGCCAGCAGCTTAGGGTCCCTGCGCCACAATGAGCAGTTCTTC; CDR3aa: CASSLGSLRHNEQFF